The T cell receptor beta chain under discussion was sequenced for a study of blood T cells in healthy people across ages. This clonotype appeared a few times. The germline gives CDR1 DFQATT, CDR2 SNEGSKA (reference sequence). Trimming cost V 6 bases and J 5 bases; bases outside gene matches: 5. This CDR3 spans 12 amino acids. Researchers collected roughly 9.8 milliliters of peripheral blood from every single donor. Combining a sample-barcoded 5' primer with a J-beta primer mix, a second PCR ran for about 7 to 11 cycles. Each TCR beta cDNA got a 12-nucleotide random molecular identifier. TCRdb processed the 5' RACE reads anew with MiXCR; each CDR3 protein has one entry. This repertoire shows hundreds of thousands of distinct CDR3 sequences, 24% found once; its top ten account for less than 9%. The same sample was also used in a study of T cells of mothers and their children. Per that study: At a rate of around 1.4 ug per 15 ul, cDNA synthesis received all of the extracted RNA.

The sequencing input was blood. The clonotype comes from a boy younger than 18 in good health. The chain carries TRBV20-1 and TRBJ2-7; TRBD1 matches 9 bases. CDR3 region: CSANDRGNEQYF. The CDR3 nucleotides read TGCAGTGCCAATGACAGGGGGAACGAGCAGTACTTC.